This TCR beta chain came from a study of T cell clonality in common variable immunodeficiency. Study results and limitations: Common variable immunodeficiency TCR beta sequences reportedly had fewer deletions and N-nucleotide insertions. CVID subjects showed higher TCRbeta clonality than healthy controls. The cause of increased CVID clonality remains unclear without subpopulation sequencing.

There are a few counts of this clone. The antigen is not known. The read falls 3 residues short of the CDR3 end, and the missing part is taken from the germline J gene. Assay used: immunoSEQ multiplex PCR; TCRdb lists only in-frame clones, some missing. The record shows tens of thousands of clones for this sample, with no singletons present. CDR3 length equals 15 residues. Per the germline V gene, CDR1 is SGHNT and CDR2 is YENEEA. V lost 0 bases, J lost 7 bases, and 4 bases stayed unmatched. The chain carries TRBV11-3 and TRBJ2-1; 9 bases map to TRBD2. This TCR derives from a human donor with common variable immunodeficiency. Sequences were obtained from peripheral blood mononuclear cells. CDR3 bases read: TGTGCCAGCAGCTTAGATCGAGCGGGAGGTAATGAG. Translation gives CASSLDRAGGNE. The whole CDR3 reads CASSLDRAGGNEQFF.